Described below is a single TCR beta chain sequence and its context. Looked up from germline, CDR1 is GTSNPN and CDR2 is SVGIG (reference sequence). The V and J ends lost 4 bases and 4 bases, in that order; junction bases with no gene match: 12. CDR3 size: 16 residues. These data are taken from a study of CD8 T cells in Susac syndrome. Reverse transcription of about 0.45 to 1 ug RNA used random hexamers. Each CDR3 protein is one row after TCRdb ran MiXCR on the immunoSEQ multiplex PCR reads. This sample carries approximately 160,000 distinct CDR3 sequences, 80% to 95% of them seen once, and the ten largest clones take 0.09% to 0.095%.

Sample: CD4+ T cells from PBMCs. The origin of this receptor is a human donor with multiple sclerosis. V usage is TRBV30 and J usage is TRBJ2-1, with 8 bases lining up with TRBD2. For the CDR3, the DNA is TGTGCCTGGACCCCACCGGGCGGGGGGAGGTACAATGAGCAGTTCTTC. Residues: CAWTPPGGGRYNEQFF.